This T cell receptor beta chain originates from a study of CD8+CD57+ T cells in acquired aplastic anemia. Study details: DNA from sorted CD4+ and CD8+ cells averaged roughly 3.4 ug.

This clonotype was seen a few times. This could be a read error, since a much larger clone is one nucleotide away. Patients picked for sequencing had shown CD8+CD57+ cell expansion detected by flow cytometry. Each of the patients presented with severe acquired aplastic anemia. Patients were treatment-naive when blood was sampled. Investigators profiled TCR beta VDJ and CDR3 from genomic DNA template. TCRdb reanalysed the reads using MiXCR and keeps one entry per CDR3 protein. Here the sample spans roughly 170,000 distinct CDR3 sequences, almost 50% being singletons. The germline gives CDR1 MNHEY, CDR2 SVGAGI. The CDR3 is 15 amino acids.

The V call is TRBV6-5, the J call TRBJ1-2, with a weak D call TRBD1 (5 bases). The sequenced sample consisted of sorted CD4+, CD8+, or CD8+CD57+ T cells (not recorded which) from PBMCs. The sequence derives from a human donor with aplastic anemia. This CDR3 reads CASSYQAGRSYGYIF. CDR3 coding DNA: TGTGCCAGCAGTTACCAGGCAGGGAGAAGCTATGGCTACATCTTC.